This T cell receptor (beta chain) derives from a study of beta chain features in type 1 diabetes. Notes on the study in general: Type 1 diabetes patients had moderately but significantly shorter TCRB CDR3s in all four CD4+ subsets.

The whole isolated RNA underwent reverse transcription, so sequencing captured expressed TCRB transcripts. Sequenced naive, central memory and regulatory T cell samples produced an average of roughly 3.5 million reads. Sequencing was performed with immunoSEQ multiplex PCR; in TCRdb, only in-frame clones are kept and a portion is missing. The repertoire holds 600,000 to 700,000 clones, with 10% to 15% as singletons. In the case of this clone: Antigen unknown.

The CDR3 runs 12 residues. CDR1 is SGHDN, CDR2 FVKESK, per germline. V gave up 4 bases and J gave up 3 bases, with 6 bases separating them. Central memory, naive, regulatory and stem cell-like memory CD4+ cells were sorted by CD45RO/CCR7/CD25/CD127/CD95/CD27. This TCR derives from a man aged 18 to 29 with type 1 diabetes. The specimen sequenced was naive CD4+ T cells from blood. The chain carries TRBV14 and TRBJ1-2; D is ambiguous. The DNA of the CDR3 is TGTGCCAGCAGCCCGGGTTACTATGGCTACACCTTC. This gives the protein CASSPGYYGYTF.